The 24 T cell receptor beta chains below come from one sample, sequenced in a study of cytomegalovirus exposure and HLA in healthy donors. PCR employed 60 Vbeta and 13 Jbeta primers. Clones were read by immunoSEQ multiplex PCR, and TCRdb kept only the in-frame ones, dropping some. The sample features around 100,000 clones, with 3.7% in its top ten. Material: PBMCs. These receptors originate from a man aged 30 to 45 in good health and CMV-seronegative.

The gene calls are TRBV10-1 and TRBJ1-1; no reliable D call. In germline, CDR1 is WNHNN, CDR2 SYGVQD (reference sequence). Trimming removed 6 bases from V and 4 bases from J, with 9 bases in between. This CDR3 region has 12 residues. DNA of the CDR3: TGCGCCAGCAGGGGAGGTGTCACTGAAGCTTTCTTT. This sequence encodes CASRGGVTEAFF.

The rearrangement joins TRBV5-1 to TRBJ2-1; D unclear. Germline lookup yields CDR1 SGHRS and CDR2 YFSETQ. The germline V and J ends were trimmed by 3 bases and 0 bases, with 13 bases remaining between them. The CDR3 spans 16 residues. This CDR3 is CASSSGTELSYNEQFF. CDR3 bases: TGCGCCAGCAGCTCCGGTACAGAACTCTCCTACAATGAGCAGTTCTTC.

In DNA, the CDR3 is TGTGCCAGTAAGGAGGCCCCGGCACCGATCTATGGCTACACCTTC. Translated, it gives CASKEAPAPIYGYTF. The chain has TRBV19 and TRBJ1-2; D call uncertain. The CDR3 contains 15 residues. Germline V CDR1 and CDR2: LNHDA, SQIVND (reference sequence). Deletions cut 7 bases from V and 4 bases from J, with 19 bases between.

This sequence joins TRBV28 and TRBJ2-7; no definite D call. V shed 2 bases and J shed 1 base, with 9 bases lying between them. This CDR3 region has 14 residues. The germline V gene encodes CDR1 MDHEN and CDR2 SYDVKM. In DNA form, the CDR3 reads TGTGCCAGCAGTTTAGTACAGCTATCCTACGAGCAGTACTTC. It encodes CASSLVQLSYEQYF.

This sequence joins TRBV5-1 and TRBJ1-2; D possibly corresponds to TRBD1 (5 bases). The CDR3 sequence is 17 residues long. Germline lookup yields CDR1 SGHRS and CDR2 YFSETQ. Trimming stripped 2 bases from V and 1 base from J, with 18 bases between. DNA of the CDR3: TGCGCCAGCAGCTTTTGGTTGGGGCTTGAAATTAACTATGGCTACACCTTC. Translating gives CASSFWLGLEINYGYTF.

V is TRBV27 and J is TRBJ2-7, with unresolved D. CDR1 and CDR2 from the germline V gene are MNHEY and SMNVEV (reference sequence). Deletions cut 5 bases from V and 6 bases from J, with 14 bases between. This CDR3 is 13 amino acids long. The CDR3, as DNA: TGTGCCAGCAGTCCCCGCGCTATCCTCGAGCAGTACTTC. Amino acids: CASSPRAILEQYF.

The chain has TRBV7-9 and TRBJ2-3, with TRBD1 as a possible D gene (5 bases). Germline CDR1 is SEHNR and CDR2 is FQNEAQ (reference sequence). The CDR3 contains 13 residues. V lost 4 bases, J lost 5 bases, and 10 bases lay in between. DNA of the CDR3: TGTGCCAGCAGCTACGACGACAGAGATACGCAGTATTTT. It codes for CASSYDDRDTQYF.

This rearrangement joins TRBV6-5 to TRBJ2-7; 7 nucleotides line up with TRBD1. This CDR3 comprises 14 residues. Germline values: CDR1 MNHEY, CDR2 SVGAGI. The ends lost 4 bases at V and 0 bases at J; junction bases unmatched: 3. The CDR3: CASSSDRSSYEQYF. CDR3 nucleotide sequence: TGTGCCAGCAGTTCGGACAGGAGCTCCTACGAGCAGTACTTC.

The chain employs TRBV5-4 and TRBJ2-1, with 12 nucleotides matching TRBD2. Germline V lookup: CDR1 SGHNT, CDR2 YYREEE (reference sequence). This CDR3 comprises 17 residues. The trim removed 3 bases at V and 2 bases at J, leaving 6 bases unmatched. The chain's CDR3 is CASSSASGGAPYNEQFF. CDR3 in DNA: TGTGCCAGCAGCTCAGCTAGCGGGGGGGCCCCCTACAATGAGCAGTTCTTC. Supplemented by reference TRBV5-4 and TRBJ2-1, the full variable domain reads ETGVTQSPTHLIKTRGQQVTLRCSSQSGHNTVSWYQQALGQGPQFIFQYYREEENGRGNFPPRFSGLQFPNYSSELNVNALELDDSALYLCASSSASGGAPYNEQFFGPGTRLTVL.

The V call is TRBV4-2, the J call TRBJ1-2; D is undetermined. The V end was cut by 0 bases, the J end by 8 bases, with 13 bases between. Per germline, CDR1 LGHNA and CDR2 YNFKEQ. The CDR3 is 14 residues long. The CDR3 DNA is TGTGCCAGCAGCCAAGAAACCCCAGCTAGAGGCTACACCTTC. It codes for CASSQETPARGYTF.

This chain connects TRBV28 to TRBJ2-3; 9 nucleotides line up with TRBD2. Germline V gene sequence: CDR1 MDHEN, CDR2 SYDVKM. V was pared by 6 bases and J by 2 bases, with 6 bases of the junction left unmatched. CDR3 length equals 15 residues. CDR3 sequence (DNA): TGTGCCAGCAGATTAGCGGGGGACCCCACAGATACGCAGTATTTT. This codes for CASRLAGDPTDTQYF. The entire variable domain, with the rest obtained from reference TRBV28 and TRBJ2-3, is as follows: DVKVTQSSRYLVKRTGEKVFLECVQDMDHENMFWYRQDPGLGLRLIYFSYDVKMKEKGDIPEGYSVSREKKERFSLILESASTNQTSMYLCASRLAGDPTDTQYFGPGTRLTVL.

The rearrangement joins TRBV18 to TRBJ1-2; 9 bases align to TRBD1. Germline V gene data show CDR1 as KGHSH and CDR2 as LQKENI. This CDR3 has 13 residues. V dropped 6 bases and J dropped 8; count of bases not matched to a gene: 7. CDR3 in amino acids: CASSPGTGKGYTF. In DNA form, the CDR3 reads TGTGCCAGCTCCCCAGGGACAGGGAAAGGCTACACCTTC.

The chain combines TRBV19 with TRBJ2-7, with 10 bases that match TRBD1. Germline values: CDR1 LNHDA, CDR2 SQIVND (reference sequence). There are 16 residues in the CDR3. V lost 4 bases and J lost 0; bases outside the gene matches: 6. The CDR3 bases are TGTGCCAGTAGTACGGGACAGGGGCCCTTCTCCTACGAGCAGTACTTC. Translating gives CASSTGQGPFSYEQYF.

V is TRBV4-1 and J is TRBJ1-3, with D perhaps matching TRBD1 (5 bases). Trimming left V 3 bases short and J 0 bases short, with 12 bases between. Germline V gene data show CDR1 as MGHRA and CDR2 as YSYEKL. There are 16 residues in the CDR3. The CDR3 DNA reads TGCGCCAGCAGCCATCGCCGGGGGACCTCTGGAAACACCATATATTTT. Residues: CASSHRRGTSGNTIYF.

This CDR3 reads CASSVAGQGSGHGYTF. CDR3 DNA: TGTGCCAGCAGCGTAGCGGGACAGGGAAGCGGTCATGGCTACACCTTC. The rearrangement uses TRBV9 and TRBJ1-2; 9 positions agree with TRBD1. Per germline, CDR1 SGDLS and CDR2 YYNGEE. V dropped 0 bases and J dropped 6; count of bases not matched to a gene: 9. The CDR3 totals 16 residues.

For the CDR3, the DNA is TGTGCCAGCAGCTTTACAGGGGCTGGAAACACCATATATTTT. Encoded protein: CASSFTGAGNTIYF. This chain connects TRBV5-4 to TRBJ1-3; 7 bases fit TRBD1. With V trimmed by 2 bases and J by 2 bases, 1 base remained unmatched. Germline V gene sequence: CDR1 SGHNT, CDR2 YYREEE (reference sequence). This CDR3 has 14 residues.

CDR3: CASSLAGLNTEAFF. The CDR3, as DNA: TGTGCCAGCAGTTTAGCAGGGTTGAACACTGAAGCTTTCTTT. The V gene is TRBV27, the J gene TRBJ1-1, with D maybe TRBD1 (5 bases). V was trimmed by 2 bases and J by 0 bases, leaving 7 bases between them. From germline, CDR1 is MNHEY and CDR2 SMNVEV (reference sequence). The CDR3 is 14 residues long.

In DNA, the CDR3 is TGTGCCAGCAGCCCCGGGACACGGAGTGAAAAACTGTTTTTT. Protein: CASSPGTRSEKLFF. J is TRBJ1-4 and V is TRBV6-1, with a weak D call TRBD1 (6 bases). Germline-derived CDR1 and CDR2 are MNHNS and SASEGT. Trimming took off 6 bases at V and 7 bases at J, with 15 bases between the two ends. This CDR3 is built from 14 residues.

The chain uses TRBV6-5 and TRBJ2-5, with 10 bases lining up with TRBD1. The assigned J gene may be wrong: the sequence end matches TRBJ2-7 better. This CDR3 is 14 amino acids long. Germline V gives CDR1 MNHEY, CDR2 SVGAGI. Written as DNA, the CDR3 is TGTGCCAGCAGTTACGACAGGGGGCCTTACGAGCAGTACTTC. It translates to CASSYDRGPYEQYF.

V gene TRBV12-2 combines with J gene TRBJ2-2; no DNA check was done on the table's D call, TRBD1. TRBV12-2 corresponds to a pseudogene. The CDR3 covers 18 residues. DNA of the CDR3: TGTGCAAGTCGCCCCGGGACAGGGGGCCTCGCGAACACCGGGGAGCTGTTTTTT. Translating it yields CASRPGTGGLANTGELFF.

The rearrangement uses TRBV5-1 and TRBJ2-7, with 8 bases that match TRBD1. CDR3 length equals 17 residues. The ends lost 4 bases at V and 4 bases at J; junction bases unmatched: 16. Germline loops: CDR1 SGHRS, CDR2 YFSETQ. DNA for the CDR3: TGCGCCAGCAGCCGGAGGGGGACAGGACGACTGATTTACGAGCAGTACTTC. It is translated as CASSRRGTGRLIYEQYF. Supplemented by reference TRBV5-1 and TRBJ2-7, the full variable domain reads KAGVTQTPRYLIKTRGQQVTLSCSPISGHRSVSWYQQTPGQGLQFLFEYFSETQRNKGNFPGRFSGRQFSNSRSEMNVSTLELGDSALYLCASSRRGTGRLIYEQYFGPGTRLTVT.

The genes are TRBV29-1 and TRBJ1-3, with 7 bases fitting TRBD1. V lost 6 bases and J lost 4; bases outside the gene matches: 9. Germline CDR1 SQVTM, CDR2 ANQGSEA. The CDR3 sequence is 14 residues long. The CDR3 DNA follows: TGCAGCGTGACCACAGGGGCGGCGGGAAACACCATATATTTT. Its translation: CSVTTGAAGNTIYF.

This chain links TRBV28 with TRBJ1-2, with D possibly being TRBD1 (5 bases). V gave up 2 bases and J gave up 5 bases, with 6 bases separating them. Germline V lookup: CDR1 MDHEN, CDR2 SYDVKM. This CDR3 has 12 amino acids. CDR3 DNA sequence: TGTGCCAGCAGTTTAAGGGGATATGGCTACACCTTC. Its translation is CASSLRGYGYTF.

The chain joins TRBV19 to TRBJ1-2; TRBD1 is a possible D gene (6 bases). V lost 9 bases to trimming and J lost 4 bases, with 12 bases between them. Germline loops: CDR1 LNHDA, CDR2 SQIVND (reference sequence). The CDR3 consists of 12 residues. This CDR3 reads CASSGESYGYTF. CDR3 coding DNA: TGTGCCAGCTCAGGGGAGTCCTATGGCTACACCTTC.